The source of this T cell receptor beta chain is a study of regulatory T cells in long-lasting Graves disease. Overall study context: It was over 5 years of antithyroid drugs, with positive TSH receptor antibodies, that meant persistent Graves' disease. Study-wide findings and caveats: Not thyroid tissue but only peripheral blood was studied.

HTBI primers from iRepertoire and Arm-PCR of CDR3 regions yielded the TCR beta libraries. Each CDR3 protein is one row after TCRdb ran MiXCR on the multiplex PCR reads. Of 300,000 to 350,000 distinct CDR3 sequences in the sample, roughly a fifth were seen once. The sample's time point: persistent/refractory GD, antithyroid drugs over 5 years with positive TRAb. The TCR library was made from RNA that had been extracted from PBMCs in TRIzol. A peripheral blood sample, around 8.5 milliliters in volume, was drawn into EDTA tubes. This clonotype appeared a few times. Its antigen is unknown. Per germline, CDR1 SNHLY and CDR2 FYNNEI. This CDR3 spans 11 amino acids. V lost 4 bases to trimming and J lost 10 bases, with 8 bases between them.

This rearrangement joins TRBV2 to TRBJ2-1; no clear D. The sample consisted of peripheral blood mononuclear cells (PBMCs), taken when the disease was refractory, from a patient treated with antithyroid drugs. The receptor's source is a female donor with Graves disease. CDR3 in amino acids: CASSASREQFF. CDR3 DNA sequence: TGTGCCAGCAGTGCAAGTCGGGAGCAGTTCTTC.